This T cell receptor delta chain appears in the sequencing data of a study of gamma-delta chains in newborns, infants, children. The CDR3 is 22 residues long. Germline V CDR1 and CDR2: TSWWSYY, QGS. The V gene lost 4 bases and the J gene lost 1 base, with 34 bases spanning the gap. TCRdb redid the clone calls on the reads with CATT. The sample includes approximately 4,000 delta-chain clones, approximately 2% of them seen just once. Concerning this clone itself: The protein given by TCRdb reflects a much larger clone and differs at residue 15 from this DNA's translation, likely from a read error; the protein shown is the DNA's translation.

The chain carries TRDV1 and TRDJ1; D tentatively fits TRDD2 or TRDD3 (6 bases each). This receptor was taken from a child who was a newborn, infant or young child, either healthy, febrile or measles-vaccinated (not recorded which). The sequencing input was blood. The CDR3 sequence: CALGVSPSPGDSGGACTDKLIF. CDR3 bases: TGTGCTCTTGGGGTCTCACCTTCCCCTGGGGACTCCGGGGGGGCTTGCACCGATAAACTCATCTTT.